Described below is a single TCR beta chain sequence and its context. Profiled with immunoSEQ multiplex PCR; TCRdb holds only in-frame clones, not every one. The sample shows about 90,000 clones, roughly 80% of them seen only once. Deletions cut 3 bases from V and 2 bases from J, with 12 bases between. This CDR3 has 16 amino acids. CDR1 is SGDLS and CDR2 is YYNGEE in the germline V gene. The data belong to a study of CD8 T cell repertoires and HIV-1 epitope variants. This TCR was sampled from a male donor with HIV. Sequenced material: uncultured baseline CD8+ T cells from peripheral blood mononuclear cells (PBMCs). This chain uses TRBV9 with TRBJ2-6; TRBD1 or TRBD2 may be the D gene (6 bases each). The CDR3 protein is CASSAQRGAGANVLTF. The CDR3 DNA reads as TGTGCCAGCAGCGCCCAGAGGGGGGCTGGGGCCAACGTCCTGACTTTC.